A single sample gave rise to the 11 T cell receptor beta chains below, sequenced in a study of CXCR3-negative and CXCR3-positive naive CD8 T cells. TRB cDNA was prepared as libraries by UMI-labeled 5' RACE. TCRdb reprocessed the 5' RACE reads and stores each CDR3 protein as one record, lacking DNA. Recorded for this sample: some 4,000 distinct CDR3 sequences. Sequencing was done on a sample of naive CXCR3- CD8+ T cells from blood. Subset of the sample: CD45RO-CCR7+CD27+CD95- naive CD8+ T cells lacking CXCR3 (TNR3-). The source of these receptors is a human donor in good health. Some clones in this sample may be carry-over from other donors' samples.

This clonotype shows up as medium-sized by frequency. The chain has TRBV20-1 and TRBJ2-7; TCRdb gives TRBD2 as the D gene, but with no DNA this cannot be confirmed. This CDR3 region has 15 residues. Germline V gene data show CDR1 as DFQATT and CDR2 as SNEGSKA (reference sequence). CDR3 sequence: CSARKASGGVYEQYF.

By frequency, this clonotype is medium-sized (0.01 to 0.1%). The chain uses TRBV7-2 and TRBJ2-7; TCRdb names TRBD2, which stays unverified in the absence of DNA. The CDR3 length is 13 residues. Germline V gives CDR1 SGHTA, CDR2 FQGNSA. The chain's CDR3 is CASSFTGGLEQYF.

By frequency, this clonotype is medium-sized. The CDR3 is CATSRDPGRSFF. The chain uses TRBV15 and TRBJ1-1. CDR3 length: 12 amino acids. Germline assignment: CDR1 LNHNV and CDR2 YYDKDF (reference sequence).

This clonotype is labeled medium-sized (0.01 to 0.1%) based on frequency. The V and J genes are TRBV18 and TRBJ2-2; TCRdb picks TRBD1, but there is no DNA to check that call. Looked up from germline, CDR1 is KGHSH and CDR2 is LQKENI. The CDR3 consists of 17 residues. CDR3 amino acids: CASSPEGAGDRSGELFF.

The chain recombines TRBV21-1 with TRBJ2-2; as DNA is missing, the TRBD1 call by TCRdb cannot be tested. TRBV21-1 is deemed a pseudogene. This CDR3 has 19 residues. The chain's CDR3 is CASSKFDRLGTEDTGELFF.

Frequency places this clonotype as medium-sized. The J gene is TRBJ2-5, the V gene TRBV20-1; without DNA, the TCRdb call of TRBD2 cannot be checked. The CDR3 runs 13 residues. Germline values: CDR1 DFQATT, CDR2 SNEGSKA (reference sequence). The CDR3 is CSARDREGETQYF.

This clonotype registers medium-sized by frequency. The V call is TRBV28, the J call TRBJ1-5; TCRdb picks TRBD1, but there is no DNA to check that call. Germline CDR1 MDHEN, CDR2 SYDVKM. The CDR3 spans 16 residues. Here the CDR3 reads CASSLYSTGGNQPQHF. Using reference TRBV28 and TRBJ1-5 for the parts outside the CDR3, the full variable domain is DVKVTQSSRYLVKRTGEKVFLECVQDMDHENMFWYRQDPGLGLRLIYFSYDVKMKEKGDIPEGYSVSREKKERFSLILESASTNQTSMYLCASSLYSTGGNQPQHFGDGTRLSIL.

This clonotype shows up as medium-sized by frequency. V and J are TRBV3-1 and TRBJ2-2; TCRdb calls TRBD2, which cannot be checked without DNA. Germline CDR1 reads LGHDT; CDR2 reads YNNKEL (reference sequence). The CDR3 loop spans 13 amino acids. CDR3 sequence: CASSDYTTGELFF.

Measured by frequency, this clonotype is medium-sized. The chain couples TRBV29-1 to TRBJ1-2. Germline CDR1 and CDR2: SQVTM and ANQGSEA. CDR3 length: 13 residues. The CDR3: CSVPRSAGGGYTF.

The rearrangement joins TRBV6-2 or TRBV6-3 to TRBJ2-1; TCRdb reports TRBD1, a call that lacks DNA to check it against. Germline V lookup: CDR1 MNHEY, CDR2 SVGEGT. The length of the CDR3 is 14 residues. The CDR3: CASSKTSGGVEQFF.

This clonotype registers medium-sized by frequency. The chain uses TRBV1 and TRBJ1-4; the D gene TCRdb calls, TRBD1, cannot be checked with no DNA. TRBV1 is recorded as a pseudogene. The CDR3 is made up of 13 amino acids. The CDR3 loop reads CTSSHGPGEKLFF.